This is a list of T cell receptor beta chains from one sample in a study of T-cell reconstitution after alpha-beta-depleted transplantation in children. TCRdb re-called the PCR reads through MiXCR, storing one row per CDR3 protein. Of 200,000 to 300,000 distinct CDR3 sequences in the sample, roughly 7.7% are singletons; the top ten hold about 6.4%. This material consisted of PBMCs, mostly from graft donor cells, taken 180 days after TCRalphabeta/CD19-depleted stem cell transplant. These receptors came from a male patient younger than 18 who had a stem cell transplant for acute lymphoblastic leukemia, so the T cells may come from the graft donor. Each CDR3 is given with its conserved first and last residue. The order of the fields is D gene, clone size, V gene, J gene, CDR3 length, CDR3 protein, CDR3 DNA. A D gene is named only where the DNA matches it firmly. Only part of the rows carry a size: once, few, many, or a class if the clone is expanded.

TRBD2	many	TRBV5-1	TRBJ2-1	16	CASSLALAASYNEQFF	TGCGCCAGCAGCTTGGCCCTAGCGGCGTCCTACAATGAGCAGTTCTTC
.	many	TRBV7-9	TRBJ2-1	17	CASSLGLWAASKDEQFF	TGTGCCAGCAGCTTAGGGCTGTGGGCGGCGAGCAAGGATGAGCAGTTCTTC
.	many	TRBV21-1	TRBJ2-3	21	CASSKVCGRPSTRKSVDTQYF	TGTGCCAGCAGCAAAGTTTGTGGACGGCCGAGTACTAGAAAATCGGTGGATACGCAGTATTTT
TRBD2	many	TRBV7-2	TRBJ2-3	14	CASSLRGSTDTQYF	TGTGCCAGCAGCTTGCGGGGGTCCACAGATACGCAGTATTTT
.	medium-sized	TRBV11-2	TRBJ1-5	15	CASSLAGQSNQPQHF	TGTGCCAGCAGCTTAGCAGGACAGAGCAATCAGCCCCAGCATTTT
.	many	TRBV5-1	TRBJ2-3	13	CASSPDTTDTQYF	TGCGCCAGCAGCCCGGACACCACAGATACGCAGTATTTT
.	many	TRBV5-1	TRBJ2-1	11	CASRFGGEQFF	TGCGCCAGCAGGTTCGGGGGTGAGCAGTTCTTC
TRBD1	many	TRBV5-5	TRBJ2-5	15	CASSQGTAREETQYF	TGTGCCAGCAGCCAAGGGACAGCAAGGGAAGAGACCCAGTACTTC
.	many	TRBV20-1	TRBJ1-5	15	CSVRRTTGGDQPQHF	TGCAGTGTTCGTCGGACGACCGGGGGAGATCAGCCCCAGCATTTT
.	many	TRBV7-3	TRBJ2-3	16	CASSPYRIDSTDTQYF	TGTGCCAGCAGCCCCTACAGGATCGATAGCACAGATACGCAGTATTTT
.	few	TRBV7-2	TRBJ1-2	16	CASSLGRAGPYYGYTF	TGTGCCAGCAGCTTAGGTCGTGCAGGGCCCTACTATGGCTACACCTTC
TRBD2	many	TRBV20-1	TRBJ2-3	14	CSARTSGTWDTQYF	TGCAGTGCTCGGACTAGCGGGACGTGGGATACGCAGTATTTT
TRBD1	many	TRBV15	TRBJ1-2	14	CATSRDRGLNGYTF	TGTGCCACCAGCAGAGACAGGGGGCTTAATGGCTACACCTTC
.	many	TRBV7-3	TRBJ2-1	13	CASSSGRFRGQFF	TGTGCCAGCAGCTCCGGACGCTTCAGGGGGCAGTTCTTC
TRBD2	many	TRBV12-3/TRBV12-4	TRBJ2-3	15	CASSLRSSGVPTQYF	TGTGCCAGCAGTTTACGGTCTAGCGGGGTCCCTACGCAGTATTTT
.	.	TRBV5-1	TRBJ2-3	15	CASSSFGAGTDTQYF	TGCGCCAGCAGCTCCTTCGGGGCGGGGACAGATACGCAGTATTTT
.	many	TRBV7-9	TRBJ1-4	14	CASTTGPTNEKLFF	TGTGCCAGCACCACAGGACCAACTAATGAAAAACTGTTTTTT
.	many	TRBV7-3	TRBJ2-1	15	CASSFQRSSYNEQFF	TGTGCCAGCAGCTTTCAGCGGTCCTCCTACAATGAGCAGTTCTTC
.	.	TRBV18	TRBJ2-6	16	CASSPGRTSGANVLTF	TGTGCCAGCTCACCCGGACGGACTTCTGGGGCCAACGTCCTGACTTTC
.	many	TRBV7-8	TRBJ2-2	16	CASSPGLHRNTGELFF	TGTGCCAGCAGCCCCGGGCTACACCGGAACACCGGGGAGCTGTTTTTT
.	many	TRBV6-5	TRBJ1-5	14	CASSKSGQRQPQHF	TGTGCCAGCTCCAAGTCGGGGCAGCGCCAGCCCCAGCATTTT
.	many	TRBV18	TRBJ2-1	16	CASSQNPWTTANEQFF	TGTGCCAGCTCACAAAACCCGTGGACAACGGCTAATGAGCAGTTCTTC
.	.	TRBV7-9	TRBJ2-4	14	CASSFQGMKNIQYF	TGTGCCAGCAGCTTTCAGGGGATGAAGAACATTCAGTACTTC
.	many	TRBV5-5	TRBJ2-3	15	CASSSIHSSTDTQYF	TGTGCCAGCAGCTCCATCCATTCTAGCACAGATACGCAGTATTTT
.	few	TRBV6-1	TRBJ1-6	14	CASSEVVGSRPLHF	TGTGCCAGCAGTGAAGTAGTGGGTAGCAGACCCCTCCACTTT
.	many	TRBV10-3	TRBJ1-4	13	CAIRRATNEKLFF	TGTGCCATCCGGCGGGCAACTAATGAAAAACTGTTTTTT
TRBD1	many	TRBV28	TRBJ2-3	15	CASSVRVGGKDTQYF	TGTGCCAGCTCTGTTCGGGTAGGGGGCAAAGATACGCAGTATTTT
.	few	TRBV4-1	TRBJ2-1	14	CASSQVRLGNEQFF	TGCGCCAGCAGCCAAGTGAGACTAGGCAATGAGCAGTTCTTC
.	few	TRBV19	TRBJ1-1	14	CASRTGTLNTEAFF	TGTGCCAGTAGAACCGGGACATTGAACACTGAAGCTTTCTTT
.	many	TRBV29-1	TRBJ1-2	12	CSVAVGYGGYTF	TGCAGCGTGGCGGTAGGATATGGAGGCTACACCTTC
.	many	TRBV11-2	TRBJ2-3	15	CASSRTIGGKDTQYF	TGTGCCAGCAGCCGGACTATAGGGGGGAAAGATACGCAGTATTTT
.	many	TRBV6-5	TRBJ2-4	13	CASSYSLKNIQYF	TGTGCCAGCAGTTACTCGCTCAAAAACATTCAGTACTTC
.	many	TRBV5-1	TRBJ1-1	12	CASSLETTEAFF	TGCGCCAGCAGCTTAGAAACCACCGAAGCTTTCTTT
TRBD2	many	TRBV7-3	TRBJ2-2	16	CASSRKRGTNTGELFF	TGTGCCAGCAGCCGGAAGCGGGGCACGAACACCGGGGAGCTGTTTTTT
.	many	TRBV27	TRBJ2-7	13	CASRKTSSHEQYF	TGTGCCAGCAGGAAGACTAGTTCTCACGAGCAGTACTTC
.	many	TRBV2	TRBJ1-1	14	CASSPWGGDTEAFF	TGTGCCAGCAGCCCCTGGGGGGGGGACACTGAAGCTTTCTTT
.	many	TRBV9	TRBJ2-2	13	CASSVQSPGELFF	TGTGCCAGCAGCGTACAGAGTCCCGGGGAGCTGTTTTTT
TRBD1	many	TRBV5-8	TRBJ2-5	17	CASSLARGRYTQETQYF	TGTGCCAGCAGCTTGGCCAGGGGGAGATATACCCAAGAGACCCAGTACTTC
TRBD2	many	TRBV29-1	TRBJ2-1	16	CSVEDHNGRGYNEQFF	TGCAGCGTTGAAGATCACAACGGGAGGGGATACAATGAGCAGTTCTTC
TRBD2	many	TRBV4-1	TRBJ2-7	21	CASSQSGLAGGRPRSSYEQYF	TGCGCCAGCAGCCAATCGGGACTAGCGGGAGGCCGACCAAGGTCATCCTACGAGCAGTACTTC
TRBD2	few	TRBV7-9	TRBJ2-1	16	CASSLGQRGGRDEQFF	TGTGCCAGCAGCTTGGGCCAGCGGGGGGGCCGAGATGAGCAGTTCTTC
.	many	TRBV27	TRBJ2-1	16	CASSFSGRRGYNEQFF	TGTGCCAGCAGTTTCTCAGGGAGACGGGGGTACAATGAGCAGTTCTTC
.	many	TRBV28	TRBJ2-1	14	CASSPPGLPNEQFF	TGTGCCAGCAGTCCCCCGGGACTCCCTAATGAGCAGTTCTTC
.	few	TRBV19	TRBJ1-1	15	CASRARGHSNTEAFF	TGTGCCAGTAGAGCCCGAGGACATTCGAACACTGAAGCTTTCTTT
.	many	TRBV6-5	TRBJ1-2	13	CASSTSVAYGYTF	TGTGCCAGCAGTACCTCAGTAGCCTATGGCTACACCTTC
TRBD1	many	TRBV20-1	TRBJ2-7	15	CSARDRTGDPYEQYF	TGCAGTGCTAGAGATCGGACAGGGGACCCTTACGAGCAGTACTTC
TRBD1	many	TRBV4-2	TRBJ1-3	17	CASSQVPGQVSGNTIYF	TGTGCCAGCAGCCAAGTTCCGGGACAGGTCTCTGGAAACACCATATATTTT
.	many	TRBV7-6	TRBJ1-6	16	CASSLVPSSYNSPLHF	TGTGCCAGCAGCTTAGTCCCGAGCTCCTATAATTCACCCCTCCACTTT
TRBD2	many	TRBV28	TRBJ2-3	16	CASSSTGGGSSDTQYF	TGTGCCAGCAGTTCCACGGGGGGAGGGAGCTCAGATACGCAGTATTTT
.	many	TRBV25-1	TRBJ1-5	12	CASSEIGQPQHF	TGTGCCAGCAGTGAAATAGGGCAGCCCCAGCATTTT
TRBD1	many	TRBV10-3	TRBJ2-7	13	CAISVGQGYEQYF	TGTGCCATCAGTGTGGGACAGGGTTACGAGCAGTACTTC
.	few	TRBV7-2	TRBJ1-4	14	CASSLPGRNEKLFF	TGTGCCAGCAGCTTACCGGGACGCAATGAAAAACTGTTTTTT
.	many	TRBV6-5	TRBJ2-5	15	CASSYGFGLQETQYF	TGTGCCAGCAGTTACGGGTTTGGTTTACAAGAGACCCAGTACTTC
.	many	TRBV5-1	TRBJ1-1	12	CASSTLDTEAFF	TGCGCCAGCAGTACCCTCGACACTGAAGCTTTCTTT
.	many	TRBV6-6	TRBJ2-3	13	CASRWRGADTQYF	TGTGCCAGCAGGTGGAGGGGGGCAGATACGCAGTATTTT
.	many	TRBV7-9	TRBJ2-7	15	CASSSSGTPSYEQYF	TGTGCCAGCAGCTCCTCCGGGACACCCTCCTACGAGCAGTACTTC
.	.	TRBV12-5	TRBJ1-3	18	CASGGTGTSGDSGNTIYF	TGTGCTAGTGGTGGCACCGGGACATCGGGGGACTCTGGAAACACCATATATTTT
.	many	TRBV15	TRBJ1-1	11	CATSGGALLTF	TGTGCCACCAGCGGAGGGGCCCTACTAACCTTT
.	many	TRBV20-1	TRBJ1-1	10	CSATRGEAFF	TGCAGTGCTACGCGGGGGGAAGCTTTCTTT